These 14 T cell receptor beta chains came from one sample sequenced in a study of response to subunit inactivated influenza vaccine. TCRdb itself ran the RT-PCR reads through MiXCR, one entry per CDR3 protein. In the table there are around 150,000 distinct CDR3 sequences, 11% of which are singletons. The sequences come from non-naive T cells sorted from PBMCs, collected roughly 6 weeks after vaccination. The receptors derive from a man aged 45-60 years who received an inactivated influenza vaccine.

This chain links TRBV27 with TRBJ1-2; the D is unclear. V lost 6 bases, J lost 4 bases, and 12 bases lay in between. CDR3 size: 13 residues. Per germline, CDR1 MNHEY and CDR2 SMNVEV (reference sequence). Here the CDR3 DNA reads TGTGCCAGCAGCGGACCTAGGAGCTATGGCTACACCTTC. Amino acid sequence: CASSGPRSYGYTF.

J is TRBJ2-1 and V is TRBV7-7, with 10 bases identical to TRBD2. CDR1 is SSHAT and CDR2 is FNYEAQ in the germline V gene (reference sequence). CDR3 length: 16 residues. V shed 4 bases and J 4 bases; nucleotides not matched to a gene: 7. CDR3 amino acids: CASSSQPGLAYNEQFF. CDR3 DNA sequence: TGTGCCAGCAGCTCTCAACCGGGACTAGCGTACAATGAGCAGTTCTTC.

This clonotype came up many times. This chain joins TRBV7-9 and TRBJ1-1; D is perhaps TRBD1 (6 bases). V dropped 2 bases and J dropped 1 base, with 14 bases sitting between them. There are 16 residues in the CDR3. The V gene's germline CDR1 is SEHNR and CDR2 FQNEAQ (reference sequence). For the CDR3, the DNA is TGTGCCAGCAGCTTATGGGGCCGGGGGCCGAACACTGAAGCTTTCTTT. Its translation: CASSLWGRGPNTEAFF. Combining the CDR3 with reference TRBV7-9 and TRBJ1-1 gives the whole variable domain DTGVSQNPRHKITKRGQNVTFRCDPISEHNRLYWYRQTLGQGPEFLTYFQNEAQLEKSRLLSDRFSAERPKGSFSTLEIQRTEQGDSAMYLCASSLWGRGPNTEAFFGQGTRLTVV.

V and J are TRBV6-5 and TRBJ2-7; TRBD2 matches 7 bases. The CDR3 loop spans 11 amino acids. V gave up 6 bases and J gave up 7 bases; unmatched junction bases: 3. CDR1 and CDR2 (germline): MNHEY, SVGAGI. The CDR3: CASSGGWEQYF. CDR3 DNA: TGTGCCAGCAGCGGGGGGTGGGAGCAGTACTTC.

This clonotype was seen a few times. The CDR3 bases are TGTGCCAGCAGTTCCGGGACTAGCGCTTCCTACGAGCAGTACTTC. This sequence encodes CASSSGTSASYEQYF. V usage is TRBV12-3 or TRBV12-4 and J usage is TRBJ2-7; 10 bases line up with TRBD2. With V trimmed by 4 bases and J by 1 base, 4 bases remained unmatched. The CDR3 length is 15 residues.

A few counts support this clonotype. This chain joins TRBV28 and TRBJ2-7; 9 bases align to TRBD1. CDR3 size: 15 residues. Germline values: CDR1 MDHEN, CDR2 SYDVKM. The V and J ends lost 5 bases and 7 bases, in that order; junction bases with no gene match: 12. CDR3 residues: CASSPPGQGFKEQYF. CDR3 DNA: TGTGCCAGCAGTCCCCCGGGACAGGGATTCAAAGAGCAGTACTTC.

The genes are TRBV18 and TRBJ1-3; the match to TRBD1 covers 12 bases. The CDR3 spans 16 residues. Germline-derived CDR1 and CDR2 are KGHSH and LQKENI. Trimming removed 6 bases from V and 4 bases from J; junction bases left unmatched: 7. Here the CDR3 reads CASSSTGTGGGNTIYF. CDR3 nucleotide sequence: TGTGCCAGCTCGTCGACCGGGACAGGGGGCGGAAACACCATATATTTT.

This clonotype has more than one count but fewer than ten. The genes are TRBV12-3 or TRBV12-4 and TRBJ2-2; 8 nucleotides agree with TRBD2. After removal of 5 bases from V and 1 base from J, the junction contained 6 bases not matched to a gene. The CDR3 has 16 amino acids. DNA for the CDR3: TGTGCCAGCAGTCTTGGACTAGCAGAGAACACCGGGGAGCTGTTTTTT. Translating gives CASSLGLAENTGELFF.

The rearrangement joins TRBV7-2 to TRBJ1-4, with a tentative D call TRBD1 (6 bases). The CDR3 is 14 amino acids. Trimming cost V 3 bases and J 10 bases, with 15 bases left between them. Germline-derived CDR1 and CDR2 are SGHTA and FQGNSA. The CDR3 region is CASSLTGAIGKLFF. DNA for the CDR3: TGTGCCAGCAGCTTGACAGGAGCCATAGGAAAACTGTTTTTT. The full variable domain, completed using reference TRBV7-2 and TRBJ1-4, is GAGVSQSPSNKVTEKGKDVELRCDPISGHTALYWYRQSLGQGLEFLIYFQGNSAPDKSGLPSDRFSAERTGGSVSTLTIQRTQQEDSAVYLCASSLTGAIGKLFFGSGTQLSVL.

There are many counts of this clonotype. The chain is built from TRBV24-1 and TRBJ2-2; TRBD1 aligns across 7 bases. V shed 5 bases and J 3 bases; nucleotides not matched to a gene: 5. The CDR3 contains 15 residues. Germline loops: CDR1 KGHDR, CDR2 SFDVKD. The CDR3 region has the DNA TGTGCCACCAGTGTTGCGACAGGGTACACCGGGGAGCTGTTTTTT. Translating gives CATSVATGYTGELFF.

This clonotype was observed a handful of times. The chain carries TRBV7-2 and TRBJ2-2; 14 positions match TRBD2. Germline lookup yields CDR1 SGHTA and CDR2 FQGNSA. V was clipped by 2 bases and J by 8 bases; unmatched bases: 4. The CDR3 spans 16 residues. As DNA, the CDR3 is TGTGCCAGCAGCTTAACGGGACTAGCGGGGGCAGGGGAGCTGTTTTTT. It specifies CASSLTGLAGAGELFF.

This clonotype showed up just a few times. V and J are TRBV4-2 and TRBJ2-2, with D unclear. Trimming pared 3 bases from V and 5 bases from J, leaving 7 bases between. The CDR3 is 13 residues long. Germline lookup yields CDR1 LGHNA and CDR2 YNFKEQ. CDR3 nucleotides: TGTGCCAGCAGCCAGGGGTATACCGGGGAGCTGTTTTTT. It codes for CASSQGYTGELFF.

Ten or more counts support this clonotype. This rearrangement joins TRBV10-3 to TRBJ1-2; possibly TRBD1 for D (6 bases). The germline gives CDR1 ENHRY, CDR2 SYGVKD. V was shortened by 0 bases and J by 1 base, with 21 bases between the two germline ends. CDR3 length equals 19 residues. CDR3 protein: CAISESTGQGSNFNYGYTF. As DNA, the CDR3 is TGTGCCATCAGTGAGTCTACGGGGCAGGGGTCGAACTTTAACTATGGCTACACCTTC.

This clonotype was found many times. This sequence joins TRBV12-3 or TRBV12-4 and TRBJ1-2, with D possibly TRBD1 on 6 matching bases. V lost 5 bases to trimming and J lost 7 bases, with 11 bases between them. The CDR3 covers 12 residues. The CDR3 spells CASSMTGGGYTF. CDR3 DNA sequence: TGTGCCAGCAGTATGACAGGTGGTGGCTACACCTTC.